The clone carrying this T cell receptor beta chain showed up many times. This sample is part of a study of blood T cell repertoires in COVID-19. Overall study: There were acute and convalescent COVID-19 samples, and they came from the United States, Italy and Spain.

CDR3 size: 16 residues. Germline V lookup: CDR1 MNHEY, CDR2 SMNVEV (reference sequence). Source study methods: Quantification of nucleated cells was approximated via reference gene primer amplification. Assay: immunoSEQ multiplex PCR; the TCRdb copy retains only in-frame clones and omits some. The V and J calls and clone size were taken over from that table, and D and trimming were inferred from the DNA. The table has a few hundred thousand clones, 75% to 90% seen once; the top ten hold about 5%. The chain recombines TRBV27 with TRBJ1-4; TRBD1 is a possible D gene (6 bases). The source is a man aged 60 to 69 who had recovered from COVID-19. Sequenced sample: peripheral blood. The chain's CDR3 is CVQPPSGGRANEKLFF. The CDR3 DNA follows: TGTGTCCAGCCCCCTAGTGGGGGCCGGGCTAATGAAAAACTGTTTTTT. Based on the CDR3 plus reference TRBV27 and TRBJ1-4, the full variable domain is EAQVTQNPRYLITVTGKKLTVTCSQNMNHEYMSWYRQDPGLGLRQIYYSMNVEVTDKGDVPEGYKVSRKEKRNFPLILESPSPNQTSLYFCVQPPSGGRANEKLFFGSGTQLSVL.